Following are 8 T cell receptor beta chains from one sample sequenced in a study of Ad26.COV2.S vaccination and SARS-CoV-2 variants (dated by TCRdb to the early 2020s). The sample's treatment or condition, from its label and the paper: some 19 received Ad26.COV2.S at low or high dose, single or two shots; about 5 received placebo; per-sample allocation not given. For vaccine and placebo recipients, the sequenced repertoires came from samples collected on day 63 after the first injection. The method behind the library was the immunoSEQ multiplex PCR assay. TCRdb took over this immuneACCESS table, retaining in-frame rearrangements with V and J assigned. Such tables are incomplete; in checked studies, under half of the missing clones stem from an unresolved V gene, and the remainder is unexplained. In this sample the table shows 250,000 or so clones, about 83% of which occur a single time. The ten largest make up about 2.7% of the sample.

The starting material was peripheral blood, obtained in a trial of Ad26.COV2.S vaccine versus placebo. The origin of the receptors is a person aged 18-60 years who received the Ad26.COV2.S COVID-19 vaccine or a placebo.

The J gene is TRBJ2-7, the V gene TRBV7-2; no reliable D call. Germline V gene sequence: CDR1 SGHTA, CDR2 FQGNSA. Trimming removed 1 base from V and 2 bases from J, with 6 bases in between. The CDR3 loop spans 13 amino acids. The CDR3 protein is CASSLDATYEQYF. CDR3 in DNA: TGTGCCAGCAGCTTAGATGCCACCTACGAGCAGTACTTC.

The genes are TRBV27 and TRBJ1-6; 8 positions agree with TRBD1. Germline trimming cut 0 bases from V and 0 bases from J; bases unmatched to any gene: 7. Looked up from germline, CDR1 is MNHEY and CDR2 is SMNVEV (reference sequence). This CDR3 is built from 19 residues. CDR3 nucleotide sequence: TGTGCCAGCAGTTTATCATGGGACAGGCACAGCTCCTATAATTCACCCCTCCACTTT. It yields the protein CASSLSWDRHSSYNSPLHF.

The chain joins TRBV4-3 to TRBJ2-3, with D unclear. Germline CDR1 and CDR2: LGHNA and YSLEER. Trimming took 0 bases from V and 2 from J, leaving 6 bases between them. The CDR3 spans 14 residues. The CDR3 DNA follows: TGCGCCAGCAGCCAAGACGCGGCCACAGATACGCAGTATTTT. It translates to CASSQDAATDTQYF.

Here the CDR3 reads CASSSGLAGVFGDEQFF. CDR3 DNA: TGTGCCAGTAGTAGCGGACTAGCGGGAGTATTTGGCGATGAGCAGTTCTTC. V gene TRBV19 combines with J gene TRBJ2-1, with 13 bases identical to TRBD2. This CDR3 is built from 17 residues. Germline V gene lookup returns CDR1 LNHDA and CDR2 SQIVND (reference sequence). The V gene end was trimmed by 4 bases and the J gene end by 8 bases; junction bases not matched to a gene: 11.

The chain is built from TRBV19 and TRBJ1-1; 8 bases are a match to TRBD1. The CDR3 consists of 16 residues. Germline values: CDR1 LNHDA, CDR2 SQIVND (reference sequence). The ends lost 7 bases at V and 1 base at J; junction bases unmatched: 11. In DNA, the CDR3 is TGTGCCAGTACCCCCTGGACAGGGAACACGAACACTGAAGCTTTCTTT. This translates into CASTPWTGNTNTEAFF.

This clone was found a few times. The V and J genes are TRBV3-1 (or the pseudogene TRBV3-2) and TRBJ1-6; D gene unclear. Germline values: CDR1 LGHDT, CDR2 YNNKEL (reference sequence). V lost 1 base and J 4 bases, leaving 11 bases between the germline ends. The CDR3 is 16 amino acids. The CDR3 DNA reads as TGTGCCAGCAGCCAAGGGGCAGGCCCATATAATTCACCCCTCCACTTT. Translated, it gives CASSQGAGPYNSPLHF.

The gene calls are TRBV4-3 and TRBJ2-1; TRBD1 matches at 7 bases. The CDR3 loop spans 15 amino acids. The germline V gene has CDR1 LGHNA and CDR2 YSLEER. The junction had 7 bases not matched to a gene; V was cut back by 6 bases and J by 2 bases. The CDR3 reads CASSRDSWAYNEQFF. DNA for the CDR3: TGCGCCAGCAGTCGGGACAGTTGGGCCTACAATGAGCAGTTCTTC.

This chain connects TRBV18 to TRBJ2-7; 8 nucleotides line up with TRBD1. Germline CDR1 reads KGHSH; CDR2 reads LQKENI. The CDR3 loop spans 13 amino acids. V lost 3 bases to trimming and J lost 8 bases; unmatched junction nucleotides: 6. CDR3 protein: CASSPGQGSKQYF. As DNA, the CDR3 is TGTGCCAGCTCACCCGGACAGGGTTCGAAGCAGTACTTC.